The 30 T cell receptor beta chains below come from one sample, sequenced in a study of cytomegalovirus exposure and HLA in healthy donors. The study ran its PCR with 60 Vbeta and 13 Jbeta primers. Repertoires were generated with immunoSEQ multiplex PCR, while TCRdb's copy carries only in-frame clones and drops some. The sample yields 99,000 or so clones, around four fifths seen once. Sequencing used PBMCs. Receptor source: a man in his thirties or forties in good health and CMV-seronegative.

This sequence joins TRBV4-1 and TRBJ1-2; TRBD1 matches at 9 bases. This CDR3 comprises 15 residues. Per germline, CDR1 MGHRA and CDR2 YSYEKL. V dropped 6 bases and J dropped 3; count of bases not matched to a gene: 8. This CDR3 reads CASRPLGTGHYGYTF. In nucleotides, the CDR3 is TGCGCCAGCAGACCACTTGGGACAGGGCACTATGGCTACACCTTC.

CDR3 loop: CASSMGGTSGVAGELFF. Written as DNA, the CDR3 is TGTGCCAGCAGCATGGGAGGGACTAGCGGGGTTGCCGGGGAGCTGTTTTTT. This sequence joins TRBV9 and TRBJ2-2; 13 bases agree with TRBD2. Unmatched junction bases numbered 9, after V lost 4 bases and J lost 6 bases. The CDR3 length is 17 residues. Germline V CDR1 and CDR2: SGDLS, YYNGEE. The whole variable domain, filled in from reference TRBV9 and TRBJ2-2, reads DSGVTQTPKHLITATGQRVTLRCSPRSGDLSVYWYQQSLDQGLQFLIQYYNGEERAKGNILERFSAQQFPDLHSELNLSSLELGDSALYFCASSMGGTSGVAGELFFGEGSRLTVL.

CDR3 sequence (DNA): TGTGCCAGCAGGCGAATGGGGGGGATCACAGATACGCAGTATTTT. As protein: CASRRMGGITDTQYF. The chain links TRBV7-2 to TRBJ2-3; 7 nucleotides match TRBD2. Germline values: CDR1 SGHTA, CDR2 FQGNSA. Germline trimming cut 6 bases from V and 2 bases from J; bases unmatched to any gene: 8. CDR3 length: 15 amino acids.

This clone was found a few times. This sequence joins TRBV10-2 and TRBJ1-1; 7 bases align to TRBD1. The J segment lost 0 bases and the V segment lost 5 bases, leaving 6 bases of the junction unmatched. Germline V gives CDR1 WSHSY, CDR2 SAAADI. The CDR3 has 15 residues. The CDR3 DNA reads as TGCGCCAGCAGTTCCGCGGACAGGATGAACACTGAAGCTTTCTTT. Residues: CASSSADRMNTEAFF.

This chain connects TRBV10-3 to TRBJ2-7; TRBD1 matches 10 bases. The V gene end was trimmed by 3 bases and the J gene end by 3 bases; junction bases not matched to a gene: 2. CDR3 size: 14 residues. CDR1 and CDR2 (germline): ENHRY, SYGVKD. The CDR3 nucleotides read TGTGCCATCAGTGACCGGGACAGGGGCTACGAGCAGTACTTC. Encoded protein: CAISDRDRGYEQYF.

The chain is built from TRBV2 and TRBJ2-3; 12 bases fit TRBD2. V was pared by 8 bases and J by 2 bases, with 5 bases of the junction left unmatched. This CDR3 has 15 amino acids. CDR1 and CDR2 (germline): SNHLY, FYNNEI. CDR3 nucleotide sequence: TGTGCCAGCCCTAGCGGGAGGGCCCCCACAGATACGCAGTATTTT. The encoded protein is CASPSGRAPTDTQYF.

This clone has only one observation. V gene TRBV13 combines with J gene TRBJ2-1; D perhaps matches TRBD2 (5 bases). Germline assignment: CDR1 PRHDT and CDR2 FYEKMQ (reference sequence). Deletions cut 4 bases from V and 8 bases from J, with 12 bases between. This CDR3 comprises 13 residues. CDR3 sequence: CASSSRTSDEQFF. The CDR3 DNA is TGTGCCAGCAGCTCCAGGACTTCGGATGAGCAGTTCTTC.

The chain employs TRBV6-5 and TRBJ1-2; 7 bases line up with TRBD1. Unmatched junction bases numbered 10, after V lost 5 bases and J lost 4 bases. CDR3 length: 15 amino acids. Germline assignment: CDR1 MNHEY and CDR2 SVGAGI. The DNA for the CDR3 is TGTGCCAGCAGTCGTGAGGGGGCGACGGGCTATGGCTACACCTTC. Amino acid sequence: CASSREGATGYGYTF.

V and J are TRBV29-1 and TRBJ2-7, with D perhaps matching TRBD2 (5 bases). The CDR3 sequence is 11 residues long. With 6 bases removed from V and 10 bases from J, the gap between germline ends came to 16 bases. From germline, CDR1 is SQVTM and CDR2 ANQGSEA. The CDR3 loop is CSVLDSYVQYF. As DNA, the CDR3 is TGCAGCGTGCTGGACTCATACGTCCAGTACTTC.

The chain carries TRBV6-4 and TRBJ2-3, with 7 bases matching TRBD1. V gave up 5 bases and J gave up 4 bases; unmatched junction bases: 6. The CDR3 is made up of 14 amino acids. Looked up from germline, CDR1 is MRHNA and CDR2 is SNTAGT. This CDR3 is CASSPDRVADTQYF. The CDR3 DNA sequence: TGTGCCAGCAGTCCAGACAGGGTGGCAGATACGCAGTATTTT.

The chain couples TRBV19 to TRBJ2-1; TRBD2 matches 12 bases. This CDR3 spans 17 amino acids. Germline lookup yields CDR1 LNHDA and CDR2 SQIVND (reference sequence). V dropped 5 bases and J dropped 3; count of bases not matched to a gene: 8. The CDR3 DNA follows: TGTGCCAGTAGTCCTCCCCGGACTAGCGGGAACTACAATGAGCAGTTCTTC. Its protein is CASSPPRTSGNYNEQFF. The variable domain in full, with the rest retrieved from reference TRBV19 and TRBJ2-1, is DGGITQSPKYLFRKEGQNVTLSCEQNLNHDAMYWYRQDPGQGLRLIYYSQIVNDFQKGDIAEGYSVSREKKESFPLTVTSAQKNPTAFYLCASSPPRTSGNYNEQFFGPGTRLTVL.

This clone was seen only once. This chain joins TRBV7-2 and TRBJ2-1; the match to TRBD2 covers 7 bases. The germline V gene has CDR1 SGHTA and CDR2 FQGNSA. V lost 4 bases and J lost 6; bases outside the gene matches: 12. CDR3 length: 16 residues. The CDR3 loop reads CASSSDGASGVNEQFF. CDR3 in DNA: TGTGCCAGCAGCTCCGACGGCGCTAGCGGTGTCAATGAGCAGTTCTTC.

The chain joins TRBV19 to TRBJ1-1; weak D call: TRBD1 (6 bases). The germline gives CDR1 LNHDA, CDR2 SQIVND (reference sequence). The V end was cut by 5 bases, the J end by 3 bases, with 13 bases between. The CDR3 consists of 14 residues. In nucleotides, the CDR3 is TGTGCCAGTAGTGCGACAGGTCTCGACACTGAAGCTTTCTTT. It is translated as CASSATGLDTEAFF.

The J gene is TRBJ1-2, the V gene TRBV5-8; tentative D call: TRBD1 (5 bases). Germline loops: CDR1 SGHTS, CDR2 YDEGEE. The CDR3 length is 14 residues. V was pared by 0 bases and J by 4 bases, with 10 bases between. CDR3: CASSLARVSYGYTF. CDR3 sequence (DNA): TGTGCCAGCAGCTTGGCCAGGGTCTCCTATGGCTACACCTTC.

The chain uses TRBV6-5 and TRBJ1-2; the match to TRBD1 covers 10 bases. There are 15 residues in the CDR3. The trim removed 8 bases at V and 7 bases at J, leaving 13 bases unmatched. Germline CDR1 MNHEY, CDR2 SVGAGI. This chain's CDR3 is CASLKRTGGGGGYTF. The CDR3 DNA reads as TGTGCCAGCTTAAAACGGACAGGGGGTGGGGGTGGCTACACCTTC.

The rearrangement uses TRBV19 and TRBJ2-1; 7 nucleotides line up with TRBD2. The trim removed 3 bases at V and 8 bases at J, leaving 10 bases unmatched. The V gene's germline CDR1 is LNHDA and CDR2 SQIVND (reference sequence). The CDR3 spans 15 residues. CDR3 DNA sequence: TGTGCCAGTAGTATGGGGCTAGCGGAGGTCCATGAGCAGTTCTTC. This encodes CASSMGLAEVHEQFF.

This chain joins TRBV19 and TRBJ1-5, with D unresolved. V dropped 3 bases and J dropped 10 bases, with 13 bases sitting between them. Looked up from germline, CDR1 is LNHDA and CDR2 is SQIVND (reference sequence). The CDR3 spans 13 residues. Here the CDR3 reads CASSIPGAFPQHF. The CDR3 DNA reads as TGTGCCAGTAGTATCCCCGGTGCCTTTCCCCAGCATTTT.

The V and J genes are TRBV25-1 and TRBJ2-3, with TRBD2 as a possible D gene (5 bases). The CDR3 loop spans 13 amino acids. Trimming removed 8 bases at V and 1 base at J, with 10 bases between. Germline V gene data show CDR1 as MGHDK and CDR2 as SYGVNS. The CDR3 bases are TGTGCCAGCGCGGAGGCCGGCACAGATACGCAGTATTTT. Residues: CASAEAGTDTQYF.

This clone appeared once. The V gene is TRBV9, the J gene TRBJ2-5; D is unclear. V dropped 3 bases and J dropped 2 bases, with 11 bases sitting between them. The CDR3 length is 14 residues. CDR1 is SGDLS and CDR2 is YYNGEE in the germline V gene. The CDR3 DNA reads as TGTGCCAGCAGCGGGAGATACCCTCAAGAGACCCAGTACTTC. Its protein product is CASSGRYPQETQYF.

The V gene is TRBV10-1, the J gene TRBJ2-1, with unresolved D. Germline CDR1 and CDR2: WNHNN and SYGVQD (reference sequence). This CDR3 has 14 amino acids. With 7 bases removed from V and 4 bases from J, the gap between germline ends came to 14 bases. In nucleotides, the CDR3 is TGCGCCAGCACCCGAGTGTGGTTTTACAATGAGCAGTTCTTC. This gives the protein CASTRVWFYNEQFF.

V usage is TRBV5-1 and J usage is TRBJ2-7, with 9 bases matching TRBD1. Germline loops: CDR1 SGHRS, CDR2 YFSETQ. V dropped 5 bases and J dropped 2; count of bases not matched to a gene: 2. The CDR3 runs to 13 residues. The CDR3, as DNA: TGCGCCAGCAGAAGGGACAGGGCCTACGAGCAGTACTTC. It is translated as CASRRDRAYEQYF. Full variable domain (remainder filled in from reference TRBV5-1 and TRBJ2-7): KAGVTQTPRYLIKTRGQQVTLSCSPISGHRSVSWYQQTPGQGLQFLFEYFSETQRNKGNFPGRFSGRQFSNSRSEMNVSTLELGDSALYLCASRRDRAYEQYFGPGTRLTVT.

The chain couples TRBV19 to TRBJ1-2; D might be TRBD1 (6 bases). CDR3 length equals 14 residues. CDR1 and CDR2 (germline): LNHDA, SQIVND (reference sequence). Trimming pared 6 bases from V and 4 bases from J, leaving 15 bases between. The CDR3, as DNA: TGTGCCAGTAGGGCGAGGACAGATGTCTATGGCTACACCTTC. Translating gives CASRARTDVYGYTF. Supplemented by reference TRBV19 and TRBJ1-2, the full variable domain reads DGGITQSPKYLFRKEGQNVTLSCEQNLNHDAMYWYRQDPGQGLRLIYYSQIVNDFQKGDIAEGYSVSREKKESFPLTVTSAQKNPTAFYLCASRARTDVYGYTFGSGTRLTVV.

This chain links TRBV6-5 with TRBJ2-7; 7 bases map to TRBD1. The trim removed 0 bases at V and 6 bases at J, leaving 8 bases unmatched. Germline V gene sequence: CDR1 MNHEY, CDR2 SVGAGI. The CDR3 contains 15 residues. Here the CDR3 reads CASSYSWTGGIEQYF. Written as DNA, the CDR3 is TGTGCCAGCAGTTACTCCTGGACAGGTGGAATCGAGCAGTACTTC.

This clone was recorded only once. The genes are TRBV18 and TRBJ1-5; TRBD1 matches at 10 bases. The CDR3 extends over 15 amino acids. V was pared by 0 bases and J by 6 bases, with 2 bases of the junction left unmatched. The germline gives CDR1 KGHSH, CDR2 LQKENI. The CDR3 DNA follows: TGTGCCAGCTCACCACCGGGACAGGGGACTCAGCCCCAGCATTTT. This gives the protein CASSPPGQGTQPQHF.

This chain links TRBV28 with TRBJ2-3, with TRBD1 identical over 8 bases. Germline CDR1 MDHEN, CDR2 SYDVKM. The CDR3 is made up of 14 amino acids. The trim removed 4 bases at V and 6 bases at J, leaving 6 bases unmatched. This chain's CDR3 is CASSWTGLVDTQYF. The CDR3 DNA is TGTGCCAGCAGTTGGACAGGGTTGGTGGATACGCAGTATTTT.

The chain is built from TRBV5-4 and TRBJ1-4; TRBD1 is a possible D gene (6 bases). Trimming pared 3 bases from V and 8 bases from J, leaving 11 bases between. From germline, CDR1 is SGHNT and CDR2 YYREEE (reference sequence). This CDR3 has 13 residues. CDR3 protein: CASSSGGLEKLFF. The DNA of the CDR3 is TGTGCCAGCAGCTCCGGGGGGCTGGAAAAACTGTTTTTT.

The chain combines TRBV2 with TRBJ2-1; 13 nucleotides align to TRBD2. The trim removed 6 bases at V and 2 bases at J, leaving 4 bases unmatched. Germline CDR1 is SNHLY and CDR2 is FYNNEI. CDR3 size: 16 residues. The CDR3: CASSGLAGVAYNEQFF. CDR3 coding DNA: TGTGCCAGCAGCGGACTAGCGGGGGTCGCCTACAATGAGCAGTTCTTC.

V gene TRBV19 combines with J gene TRBJ2-3; 7 nucleotides match TRBD2. V shed 0 bases and J 2 bases; nucleotides not matched to a gene: 8. Germline V lookup: CDR1 LNHDA, CDR2 SQIVND (reference sequence). This CDR3 region has 17 residues. The CDR3 DNA reads TGTGCCAGTAGTATAGATGGGAGGGGACTGAACACAGATACGCAGTATTTT. This translates into CASSIDGRGLNTDTQYF.

The chain carries TRBV14 and TRBJ2-5, with D perhaps TRBD2 (5 bases). V was shortened by 4 bases and J by 3 bases, with 12 bases between the two germline ends. CDR3 size: 14 residues. From germline, CDR1 is SGHDN and CDR2 FVKESK. This chain's CDR3 is CASSPGLDEETQYF. Here the CDR3 DNA reads TGTGCCAGCAGCCCCGGACTTGATGAAGAGACCCAGTACTTC. The full variable domain, its missing parts supplied by reference TRBV14 and TRBJ2-5, is EAGVTQFPSHSVIEKGQTVTLRCDPISGHDNLYWYRRVMGKEIKFLLHFVKESKQDESGMPNNRFLAERTGGTYSTLKVQPAELEDSGVYFCASSPGLDEETQYFGPGTRLLVL.

The J gene is TRBJ1-2, the V gene TRBV5-1, with 8 bases aligning to TRBD1. Germline V lookup: CDR1 SGHRS, CDR2 YFSETQ. The V gene end was trimmed by 0 bases and the J gene end by 6 bases; junction bases not matched to a gene: 1. This CDR3 comprises 13 residues. The CDR3 reads CASSLGQGNGYTF. CDR3 DNA sequence: TGCGCCAGCAGCTTGGGACAGGGGAATGGCTACACCTTC. Full variable domain (rest looked up from reference TRBV5-1 and TRBJ1-2): KAGVTQTPRYLIKTRGQQVTLSCSPISGHRSVSWYQQTPGQGLQFLFEYFSETQRNKGNFPGRFSGRQFSNSRSEMNVSTLELGDSALYLCASSLGQGNGYTFGSGTRLTVV.